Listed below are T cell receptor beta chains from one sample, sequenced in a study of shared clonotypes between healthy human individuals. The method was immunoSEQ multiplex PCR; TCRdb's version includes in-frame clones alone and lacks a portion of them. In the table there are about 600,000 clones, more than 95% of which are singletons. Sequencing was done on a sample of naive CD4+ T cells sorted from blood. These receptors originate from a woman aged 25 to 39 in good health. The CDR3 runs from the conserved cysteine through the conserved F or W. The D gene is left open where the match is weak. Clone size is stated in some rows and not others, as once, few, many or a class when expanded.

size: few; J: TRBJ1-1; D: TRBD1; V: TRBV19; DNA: TGTGCCAGTAGTTCCAACAGGGGGCGGCATACTGAAGCTTTCTTT; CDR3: CASSSNRGRHTEAFF
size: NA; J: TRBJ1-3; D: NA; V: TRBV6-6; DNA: TGTGCCAGCAGTCGACAGAGCTCTGGAAACACCATATATTTT; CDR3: CASSRQSSGNTIYF
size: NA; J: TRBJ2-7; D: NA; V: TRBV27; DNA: TGTGCCAGCGCGCCTGTGCGCGGAAGCTCCTACGAGCAGTACTTC; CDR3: CASAPVRGSSYEQYF
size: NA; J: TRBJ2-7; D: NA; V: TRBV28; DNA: TGTGCCAGCAGTTCGAGAGTATCTGGGTCCTACGAGCAGTACTTC; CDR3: CASSSRVSGSYEQYF
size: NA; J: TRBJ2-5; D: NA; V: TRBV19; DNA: TGTGCCAGTAGTGATCAACAGCATTGGACCAGGGAGACCCAGTACTTC; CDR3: CASSDQQHWTRETQYF
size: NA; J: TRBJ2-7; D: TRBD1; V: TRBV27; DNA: TGTGCCAGCAAACCCGGGACAGGGTCTTCTCACGAGCAGTACTTC; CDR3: CASKPGTGSSHEQYF
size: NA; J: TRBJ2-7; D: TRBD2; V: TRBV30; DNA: TGTGCCTGGGCCCCCGGACTAGCGGGAGAGCAGTACTTC; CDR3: CAWAPGLAGEQYF
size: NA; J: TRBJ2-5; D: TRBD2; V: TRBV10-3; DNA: TGTGCCATCAGTGAACCTACCTCTAGCGGGAGGGAGACCCAGTACTTC; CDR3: CAISEPTSSGRETQYF
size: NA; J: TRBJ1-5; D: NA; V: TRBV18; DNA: TGTGCCAGCTCACCAGGAGTTGAGGGGGACAATCAGCCCCAGCATTTT; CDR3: CASSPGVEGDNQPQHF
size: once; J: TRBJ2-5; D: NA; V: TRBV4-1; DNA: TGCGCCAGCAGCCAAGATCTCGGCCGTCCGGGACATCTTTCGGAGCAGTACTTC; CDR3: CASSQDLGRPGHLSEQYF
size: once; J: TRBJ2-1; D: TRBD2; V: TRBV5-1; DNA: TGCGCCAGCAGCTTGATCAAGGGGGGCGCGGGGACTAGCTCCTACAATGAGCAGTTCTTC; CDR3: CASSLIKGGAGTSSYNEQFF
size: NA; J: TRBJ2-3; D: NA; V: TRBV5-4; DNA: TGTGCCACACATACGGGGACCGGCACAGATACGCAGTATTTT; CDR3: CATHTGTGTDTQYF
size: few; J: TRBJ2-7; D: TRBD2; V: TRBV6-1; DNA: TGTGCCAGCAGTGTGACTAGCGGGAGGGCCTTCGGGAAGGAGCAGTACTTC; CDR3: CASSVTSGRAFGKEQYF
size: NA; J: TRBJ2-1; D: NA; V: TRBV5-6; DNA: TGTGCCAGCAGCTTCAAGTCACAGTCTCCTACATATGAGCAGTTCTTC; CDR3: CASSFKSQSPTYEQFF